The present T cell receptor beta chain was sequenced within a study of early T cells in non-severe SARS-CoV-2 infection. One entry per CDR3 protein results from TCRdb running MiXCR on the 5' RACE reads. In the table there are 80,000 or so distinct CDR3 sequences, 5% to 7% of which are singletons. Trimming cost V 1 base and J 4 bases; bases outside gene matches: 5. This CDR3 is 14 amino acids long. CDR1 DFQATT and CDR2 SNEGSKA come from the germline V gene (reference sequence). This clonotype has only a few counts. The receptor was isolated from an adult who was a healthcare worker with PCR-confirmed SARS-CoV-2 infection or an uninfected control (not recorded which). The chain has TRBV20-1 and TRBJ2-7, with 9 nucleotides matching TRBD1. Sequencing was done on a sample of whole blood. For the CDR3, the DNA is TGCAGTGCTAGAGGGGGACAGGGTTTGTACGAGCAGTACTTC. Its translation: CSARGGQGLYEQYF.